This entry describes one T cell receptor beta chain. Its target is not known. CDR3 length: 19 residues. Germline V lookup: CDR1 MNHNS, CDR2 SASEGT. The V end was cut by 1 base, the J end by 2 bases, with 21 bases between. With the ViraFEST assay, the study expanded antigen-specific CD4+ T cells using viral peptide pools, then sequenced them. The authors isolated CD4+ T cells after around 10 days of culture. This sample was taken from a study of vaccination effects on CD4 cells after COVID-19. Data came from immunoSEQ multiplex PCR; TCRdb stores just in-frame clones and leaves some out. The sample comprises tens of thousands of clones, about 74% of which are singletons, and 1.5% to 2% rests with the top ten.

The chain has TRBV6-1 and TRBJ1-5, with D unclear. The receptor was derived from a human donor who received a COVID-19 vaccine. Material: CD4+ T cells from PBMCs cultured with HCoV-229E spike peptides, obtained before COVID-19 vaccination. Here the CDR3 DNA reads TGTGCCAGCAGTGAAGGGTCTGGTCGGGGAAGTACTCGCAATCAGCCCCAGCATTTT. Translation: CASSEGSGRGSTRNQPQHF.